This TCR beta chain was recovered during a study of shared clonotypes between healthy human individuals. Trimming took off 0 bases at V and 1 base at J, with 9 bases between the two ends. Looked up from germline, CDR1 is MNHEY and CDR2 is SVGAGI. The CDR3 extends over 15 amino acids. Each cell subset's genomic DNA was divided evenly among several immunoSEQ plates. Clones were read by immunoSEQ multiplex PCR, and TCRdb kept only the in-frame ones, dropping some. This sample has about 1 million clones, with about 76% found just once. Sequencing input: memory CD4+ T cells sorted from blood. Subset noted: CD45RA-negative fraction. This clonotype was sampled from a young man in good health. J is TRBJ1-1 and V is TRBV6-5; no definite D call. CDR3 sequence (DNA): TGTGCCAGCAGTTACTCGACCACGGGGAACACTGAAGCTTTCTTT. Its translation: CASSYSTTGNTEAFF.